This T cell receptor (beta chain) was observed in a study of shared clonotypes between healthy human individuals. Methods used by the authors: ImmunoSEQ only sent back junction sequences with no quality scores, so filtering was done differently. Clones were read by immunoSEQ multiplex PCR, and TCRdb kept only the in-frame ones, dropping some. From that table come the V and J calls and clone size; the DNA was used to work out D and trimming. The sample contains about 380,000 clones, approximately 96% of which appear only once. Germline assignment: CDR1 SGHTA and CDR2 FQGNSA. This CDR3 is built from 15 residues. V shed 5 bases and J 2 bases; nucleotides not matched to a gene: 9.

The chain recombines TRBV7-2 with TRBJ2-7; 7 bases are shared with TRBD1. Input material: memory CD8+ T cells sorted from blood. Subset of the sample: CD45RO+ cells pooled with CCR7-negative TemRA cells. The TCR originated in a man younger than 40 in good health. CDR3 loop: CASSASTGPTYEQYF. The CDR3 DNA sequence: TGTGCCAGCAGCGCCTCGACAGGGCCAACCTACGAGCAGTACTTC.